This TCR beta chain originates from a study of tumor-infiltrating lymphocytes in localized non-small cell lung cancer. Study overall: Tumor tissue and non-adjacent uninvolved lung came from each patient.

The protocol was immunoSEQ multiplex PCR, while the TCRdb copy is restricted to in-frame clones and leaves out a portion. The table has about 16,000 clones, less than 55% seen once. V lost 3 bases, J lost 2 bases, and 7 bases lay in between. The CDR3 totals 13 residues. Germline V lookup: CDR1 KGHSY, CDR2 FQNENV. General study results and limits: Available tissue quantity limited TCR sequencing to a patient subset. IM1 and IM2 tumors showed no difference in T-cell fraction. No link was found between tumor T-cell fraction and recurrence-free survival.

By proportion, this clone is medium-sized. The antigen is unknown. This rearrangement joins TRBV16 to TRBJ1-1, with no clear D. This sequence was found in a human donor with non-small cell lung cancer. The sequenced sample was lung tumor tissue. This CDR3 is CASSHNSNTEAFF. CDR3 nucleotides: TGTGCCAGCAGCCACAACAGTAACACTGAAGCTTTCTTT.